A selection of T cell receptor beta chains follows, all from one sample in a study of blood T cell repertoires in COVID-19. Clones were read by immunoSEQ multiplex PCR, and TCRdb kept only the in-frame ones, dropping some. The sample yields about 320,000 clones, roughly 88% seen once. The sample taken for sequencing was peripheral blood. The receptors shown here come from a woman aged 25 to 39 with COVID-19, enrolled during active disease. Each CDR3 is given with its conserved first and last residue. Each record gives: CDR3 protein, V gene, J gene, clone size. A row's size may be missing; if present it is once, few, many or a size class.

CDR3: CASSQARGGTDTQYF; V: TRBV3-1/TRBV3-2; J: TRBJ2-3; size: NA
CDR3: CASSPEVSVLNYGYTF; V: TRBV7-2; J: TRBJ1-2; size: NA
CDR3: CASSLAGQGLGKLFF; V: TRBV7-8; J: TRBJ1-4; size: once
CDR3: CASSFMRTESTDTQYF; V: TRBV7-6; J: TRBJ2-3; size: NA
CDR3: CASGLGQGREQFF; V: TRBV12-5; J: TRBJ2-1; size: NA
CDR3: CASSYSSGNNSPLHF; V: TRBV6-5; J: TRBJ1-6; size: medium-sized
CDR3: CATRTGSPSSYNSPLHF; V: TRBV5-4; J: TRBJ1-6; size: NA
CDR3: CASRRDLTSGGQETQYF; V: TRBV5-4; J: TRBJ2-5; size: many
CDR3: CASSPPGTSGGLDTQYF; V: TRBV4-1; J: TRBJ2-3; size: NA
CDR3: CATSDLSGSPLHF; V: TRBV24-1; J: TRBJ1-6; size: NA
CDR3: CAPLSYEQYF; V: TRBV24-1; J: TRBJ2-7; size: NA
CDR3: CASSFGHRNTEAFF; V: TRBV5-1; J: TRBJ1-1; size: NA
CDR3: CASRSTGTPVEAFF; V: TRBV5-4; J: TRBJ1-1; size: NA
CDR3: CASSLGVGSTEAFF; V: TRBV28; J: TRBJ1-1; size: once
CDR3: CASSQMPLSGDPYEQYF; V: TRBV4-3; J: TRBJ2-7; size: NA
CDR3: CANKLGSSYNSPLHF; V: TRBV5-1; J: TRBJ1-6; size: NA
CDR3: CASRSTGGYPNEQFF; V: TRBV5-4; J: TRBJ2-1; size: NA
CDR3: CASSVVGGITEAFF; V: TRBV9; J: TRBJ1-1; size: NA
CDR3: CASTTDRAGNTIYF; V: TRBV19; J: TRBJ1-3; size: NA
CDR3: CASSQSRVSTDTQYF; V: TRBV16; J: TRBJ2-3; size: NA
CDR3: CSVGQMNTEAFF; V: TRBV29-1; J: TRBJ1-1; size: NA
CDR3: CASSLHTGELFF; V: TRBV12-3/TRBV12-4; J: TRBJ2-2; size: NA
CDR3: CASTSLTRYGYTF; V: TRBV19; J: TRBJ1-2; size: once
CDR3: CASSPDRLARASGELFF; V: TRBV18; J: TRBJ2-2; size: NA
CDR3: CASKSSGQGPDGYTF; V: TRBV19; J: TRBJ1-2; size: NA
CDR3: CASSLVGAPEQYF; V: TRBV5-1; J: TRBJ2-7; size: NA
CDR3: CASSADGGYTF; V: TRBV5-6; J: TRBJ1-2; size: once
CDR3: CASRQGGYTDTQYF; V: TRBV30; J: TRBJ2-3; size: NA
CDR3: CASSGLAGAPDTQYF; V: TRBV7-2; J: TRBJ2-3; size: few
CDR3: CASSGQGKSGYTF; V: TRBV7-9; J: TRBJ1-2; size: NA
CDR3: CASSQHLGWANTEAFF; V: TRBV4-1; J: TRBJ1-1; size: NA
CDR3: CASRARQGAGYGYTF; V: TRBV28; J: TRBJ1-2; size: NA
CDR3: CAIQGSDF; V: TRBV19; J: TRBJ2-7; size: NA
CDR3: CASIKQGSTEAFF; V: TRBV19; J: TRBJ1-1; size: NA
CDR3: CASGPMDRAGNTIYF; V: TRBV6-5; J: TRBJ1-3; size: NA
CDR3: CASSTPRGRTGELFF; V: TRBV7-9; J: TRBJ2-2; size: NA
CDR3: CASSLSYGNTIYF; V: TRBV7-6; J: TRBJ1-3; size: few
CDR3: CASSILAGYTDTQYF; V: TRBV27; J: TRBJ2-3; size: NA
CDR3: CASSGEGLMGTGELFF; V: TRBV7-9; J: TRBJ2-2; size: NA
CDR3: CASSSPYLTGGTGELFF; V: TRBV5-4; J: TRBJ2-2; size: NA
CDR3: CASSQTGTINQPQHF; V: TRBV18; J: TRBJ1-5; size: NA
CDR3: CASSRGLLSKNIQYF; V: TRBV14; J: TRBJ2-4; size: once
CDR3: CASSTLQGGTLNEKLFF; V: TRBV18; J: TRBJ1-4; size: NA
CDR3: CASSINSPYGYTF; V: TRBV19; J: TRBJ1-2; size: few
CDR3: CASSLDLAGTGQYF; V: TRBV7-9; J: TRBJ2-3; size: NA
CDR3: CATSDPTGNYGYTF; V: TRBV24-1; J: TRBJ1-2; size: NA
CDR3: CASSLAGDTEAFF; V: TRBV5-5; J: TRBJ1-1; size: NA
CDR3: CASNPGTGTLFEGNTIYF; V: TRBV6-4; J: TRBJ1-3; size: NA
CDR3: CASSERTGTLHF; V: TRBV28; J: TRBJ1-6; size: once
CDR3: CASSQGTTNYGYTF; V: TRBV14; J: TRBJ1-2; size: NA
CDR3: CASSLVPGQGSEAFF; V: TRBV7-2; J: TRBJ1-1; size: NA
CDR3: CATSRDRGPNGYTF; V: TRBV15; J: TRBJ1-2; size: NA
CDR3: CASSFGQGENGYTF; V: TRBV5-1; J: TRBJ1-2; size: NA